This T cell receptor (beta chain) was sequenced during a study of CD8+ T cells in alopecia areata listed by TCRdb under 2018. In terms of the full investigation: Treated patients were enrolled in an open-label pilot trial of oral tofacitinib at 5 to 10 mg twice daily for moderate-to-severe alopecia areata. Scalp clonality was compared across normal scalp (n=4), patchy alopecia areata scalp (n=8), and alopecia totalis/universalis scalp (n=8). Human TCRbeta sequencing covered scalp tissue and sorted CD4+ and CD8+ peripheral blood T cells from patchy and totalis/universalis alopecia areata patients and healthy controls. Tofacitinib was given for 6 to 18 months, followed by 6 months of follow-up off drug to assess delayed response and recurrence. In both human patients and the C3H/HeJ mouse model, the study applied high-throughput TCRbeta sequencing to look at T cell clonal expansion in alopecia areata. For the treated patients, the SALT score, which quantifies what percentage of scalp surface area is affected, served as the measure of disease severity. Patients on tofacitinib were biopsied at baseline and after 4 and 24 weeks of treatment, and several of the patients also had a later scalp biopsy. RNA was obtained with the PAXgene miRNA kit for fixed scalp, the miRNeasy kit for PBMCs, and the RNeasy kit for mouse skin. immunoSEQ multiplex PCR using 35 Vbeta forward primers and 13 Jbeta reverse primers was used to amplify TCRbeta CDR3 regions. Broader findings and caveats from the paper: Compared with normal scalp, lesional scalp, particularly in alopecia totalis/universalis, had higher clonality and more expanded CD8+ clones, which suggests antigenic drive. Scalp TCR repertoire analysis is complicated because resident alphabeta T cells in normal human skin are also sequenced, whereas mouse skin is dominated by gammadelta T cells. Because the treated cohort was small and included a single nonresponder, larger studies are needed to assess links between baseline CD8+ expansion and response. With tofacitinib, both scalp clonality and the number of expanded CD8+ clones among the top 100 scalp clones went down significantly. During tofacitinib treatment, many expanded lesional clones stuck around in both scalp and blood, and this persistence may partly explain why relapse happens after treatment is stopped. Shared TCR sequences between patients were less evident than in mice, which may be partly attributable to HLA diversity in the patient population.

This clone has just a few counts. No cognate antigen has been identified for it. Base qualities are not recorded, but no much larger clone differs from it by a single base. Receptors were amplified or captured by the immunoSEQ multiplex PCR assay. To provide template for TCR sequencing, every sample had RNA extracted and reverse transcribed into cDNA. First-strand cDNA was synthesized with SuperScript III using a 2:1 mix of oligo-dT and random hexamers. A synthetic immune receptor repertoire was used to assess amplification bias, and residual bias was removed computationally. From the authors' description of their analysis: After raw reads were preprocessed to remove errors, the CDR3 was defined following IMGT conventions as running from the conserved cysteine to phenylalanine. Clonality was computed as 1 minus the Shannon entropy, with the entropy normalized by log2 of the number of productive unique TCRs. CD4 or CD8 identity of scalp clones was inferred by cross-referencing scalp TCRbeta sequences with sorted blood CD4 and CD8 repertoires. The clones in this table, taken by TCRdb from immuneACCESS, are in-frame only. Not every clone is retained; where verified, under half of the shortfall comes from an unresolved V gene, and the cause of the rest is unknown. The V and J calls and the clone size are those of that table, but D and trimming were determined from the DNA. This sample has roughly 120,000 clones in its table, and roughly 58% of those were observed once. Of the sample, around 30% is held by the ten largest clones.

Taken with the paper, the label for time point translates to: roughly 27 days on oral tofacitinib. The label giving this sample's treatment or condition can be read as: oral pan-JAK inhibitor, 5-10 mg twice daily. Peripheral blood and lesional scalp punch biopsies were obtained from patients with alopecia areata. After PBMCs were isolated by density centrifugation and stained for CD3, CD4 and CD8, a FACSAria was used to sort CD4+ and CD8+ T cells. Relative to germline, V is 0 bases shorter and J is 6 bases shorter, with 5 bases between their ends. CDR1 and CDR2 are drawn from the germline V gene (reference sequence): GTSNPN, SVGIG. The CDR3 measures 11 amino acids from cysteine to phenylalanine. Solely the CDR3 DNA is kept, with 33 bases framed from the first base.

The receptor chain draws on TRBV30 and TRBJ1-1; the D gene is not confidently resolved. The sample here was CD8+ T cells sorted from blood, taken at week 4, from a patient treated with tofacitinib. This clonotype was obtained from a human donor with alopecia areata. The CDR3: CAWSVMAEAFF. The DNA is TGTGCCTGGAGTGTAATGGCTGAAGCTTTCTTT.